These T cell receptor beta chains were read from a single sample in a study of blood T cell repertoires in COVID-19. The protocol was immunoSEQ multiplex PCR, while the TCRdb copy is restricted to in-frame clones and leaves out a portion. The sample includes roughly 110,000 clones, approximately 81% of them seen just once. Sequencing was performed on peripheral blood. These receptors were obtained from a human donor in a cohort sampled during active COVID-19. The CDR3 runs from the conserved cysteine through the conserved F or W. D genes are given only for firm matches. Not all rows give a size; the values are once, few, many and, for expanded clones, a class.

j_gene: TRBJ1-2; d_gene: .; abundance: .; v_gene: TRBV28; CDR3nt: TGTGCCAGCAGTTTAGGGCAGGGCAGAAACTATGGCTACACCTTC; CDR3aa: CASSLGQGRNYGYTF
j_gene: TRBJ1-1; d_gene: TRBD1; abundance: .; v_gene: TRBV19; CDR3nt: TGTGCCAGTAGTGTCGAGGGGGCCGAAAACACTGAAGCTTTCTTT; CDR3aa: CASSVEGAENTEAFF
j_gene: TRBJ2-3; d_gene: TRBD2; abundance: .; v_gene: TRBV6-2/TRBV6-3; CDR3nt: TGTGCCAGCAGTAAATATAGCGGGAGTGGGGAGGCAGATACGCAGTATTTT; CDR3aa: CASSKYSGSGEADTQYF
j_gene: TRBJ1-2; d_gene: TRBD1; abundance: .; v_gene: TRBV27; CDR3nt: TGTGCCAGCAGTTTAATGACAGGGGAGGTGTGGGGCTACACCTTC; CDR3aa: CASSLMTGEVWGYTF
j_gene: TRBJ1-2; d_gene: .; abundance: .; v_gene: TRBV27; CDR3nt: TGTGCCAGCAGTTTGGTCTCGGGGACACGAGGCTACACCTTC; CDR3aa: CASSLVSGTRGYTF
j_gene: TRBJ2-2; d_gene: .; abundance: .; v_gene: TRBV12-5; CDR3nt: TGTGCTAGTGCCCTGCGGGGCCTCGCGAACACCGGGGAGCTGTTTTTT; CDR3aa: CASALRGLANTGELFF
j_gene: TRBJ1-4; d_gene: TRBD1; abundance: .; v_gene: TRBV4-1; CDR3nt: TGCGCCAGCAGCCAAGTCTGGGACCCCAGGGGGCGACCTGAAAAACTGTTTTTT; CDR3aa: CASSQVWDPRGRPEKLFF
j_gene: TRBJ2-1; d_gene: .; abundance: .; v_gene: TRBV27; CDR3nt: TGTGCCAGCAGTTTAGGTACAGGGAGATACAATGAGCAGTTCTTC; CDR3aa: CASSLGTGRYNEQFF
j_gene: TRBJ1-2; d_gene: .; abundance: few; v_gene: TRBV5-1; CDR3nt: TGCGCCAGCACCAATGCCGGGGGGGCGGCCTATGGCTACACCTTC; CDR3aa: CASTNAGGAAYGYTF
j_gene: TRBJ1-2; d_gene: .; abundance: .; v_gene: TRBV7-9; CDR3nt: TGTGCCAGCAGCTTAGCGCACACCGTCTATGGCTACACCTTC; CDR3aa: CASSLAHTVYGYTF
j_gene: TRBJ2-3; d_gene: .; abundance: .; v_gene: TRBV10-3; CDR3nt: TGTGCCATCAGTGAGTACGAGGCAGATACGCAGTATTTT; CDR3aa: CAISEYEADTQYF
j_gene: TRBJ2-1; d_gene: TRBD2; abundance: .; v_gene: TRBV28; CDR3nt: TGTGCCAGCAGTTCTAGCGGGAGCCAAAATGAGCAGTTCTTC; CDR3aa: CASSSSGSQNEQFF
j_gene: TRBJ2-5; d_gene: .; abundance: .; v_gene: TRBV30; CDR3nt: TGTGCCTGGGCCCTCTTAGAGGGAGGGACCCAGTACTTC; CDR3aa: CAWALLEGGTQYF
j_gene: TRBJ1-5; d_gene: .; abundance: .; v_gene: TRBV7-2; CDR3nt: TGTGCCAGCAGCTTAATGGCAGGCCGATATAGCAATCAGCCCCAGCATTTT; CDR3aa: CASSLMAGRYSNQPQHF
j_gene: TRBJ1-2; d_gene: TRBD1; abundance: few; v_gene: TRBV12-3/TRBV12-4; CDR3nt: TGTGCCAGCAGTCTGGACAGGGTTCGGGGCTACACCTTC; CDR3aa: CASSLDRVRGYTF
j_gene: TRBJ1-1; d_gene: .; abundance: .; v_gene: TRBV6-5; CDR3nt: TGTGCCAGCATCTTGGGGGCGGAGAACACTGAAGCTTTCTTT; CDR3aa: CASILGAENTEAFF
j_gene: TRBJ2-7; d_gene: TRBD2; abundance: .; v_gene: TRBV4-2; CDR3nt: TGTGCCAGCAGCCAACGGGGCGGGAGCTACGAGCAGTACTTC; CDR3aa: CASSQRGGSYEQYF
j_gene: TRBJ2-4; d_gene: .; abundance: once; v_gene: TRBV5-6; CDR3nt: TGTGCCAGCAGCTCGGGACTTTACAAAAACATTCAGTACTTC; CDR3aa: CASSSGLYKNIQYF
j_gene: TRBJ2-3; d_gene: .; abundance: .; v_gene: TRBV10-3; CDR3nt: TGTGCCATCAGTGCTCAGTCTTTCACAGATACGCAGTATTTT; CDR3aa: CAISAQSFTDTQYF
j_gene: TRBJ1-4; d_gene: .; abundance: .; v_gene: TRBV6-6; CDR3nt: TGTGCCAGCAGTTACTCTAACCAGGGTGGGGAAAAACTGTTTTTT; CDR3aa: CASSYSNQGGEKLFF
j_gene: TRBJ2-5; d_gene: TRBD2; abundance: .; v_gene: TRBV3-1/TRBV3-2; CDR3nt: TGTGCCAGCAGCCAATGGGGACTAGCGGGAGTGTGGCAGACCCAGTACTTC; CDR3aa: CASSQWGLAGVWQTQYF
j_gene: TRBJ2-1; d_gene: .; abundance: .; v_gene: TRBV30; CDR3nt: TGTGCCTGGAGTTCCAGATATCTTTACAATGAGCAGTTCTTC; CDR3aa: CAWSSRYLYNEQFF
j_gene: TRBJ2-5; d_gene: .; abundance: .; v_gene: TRBV5-1; CDR3nt: TGCGCCAGCAGCTTGCCCGGGGTGGGGGAGACCCAGTACTTC; CDR3aa: CASSLPGVGETQYF
j_gene: TRBJ1-5; d_gene: .; abundance: once; v_gene: TRBV2; CDR3nt: TGTGCCAGCAGTGTCAATCAGTGGGCTAGCAATCAGCCCCAGCATTTT; CDR3aa: CASSVNQWASNQPQHF
j_gene: TRBJ2-7; d_gene: TRBD2; abundance: .; v_gene: TRBV28; CDR3nt: TGTGCCAGCAGGGCACCGCCGGGGACTAGCGGGAGTTTCTACGAGCAGTACTTC; CDR3aa: CASRAPPGTSGSFYEQYF
j_gene: TRBJ2-1; d_gene: TRBD2; abundance: .; v_gene: TRBV19; CDR3nt: TGTGCCAGTAGTATAGAAATGGGCGGGAGGGGCAATGAGCAGTTCTTC; CDR3aa: CASSIEMGGRGNEQFF
j_gene: TRBJ2-1; d_gene: TRBD1; abundance: .; v_gene: TRBV29-1; CDR3nt: TGCAGCGTTGTACCGGGACAGGGGCACAATGAGCAGTTCTTC; CDR3aa: CSVVPGQGHNEQFF
j_gene: TRBJ1-2; d_gene: .; abundance: .; v_gene: TRBV7-9; CDR3nt: TGTGCCAGCAGCTTCCGAGAAGCTAACTATGGCTACACCTTC; CDR3aa: CASSFREANYGYTF
j_gene: TRBJ2-2; d_gene: .; abundance: once; v_gene: TRBV5-1; CDR3nt: TGCGCCAGCACCCTGGCAGGGAACACCGGGGAGCTGTTTTTT; CDR3aa: CASTLAGNTGELFF
j_gene: TRBJ2-1; d_gene: TRBD2; abundance: few; v_gene: TRBV7-3; CDR3nt: TGTGCCAGCAGCTCGGGGACTAGCGGCAATGAGCAGTTCTTC; CDR3aa: CASSSGTSGNEQFF
j_gene: TRBJ1-2; d_gene: .; abundance: .; v_gene: TRBV12-3/TRBV12-4; CDR3nt: TGTGCCAGCAGTCTTGGAGGACGTGGCTACACCTTC; CDR3aa: CASSLGGRGYTF
j_gene: TRBJ2-2; d_gene: .; abundance: .; v_gene: TRBV15; CDR3nt: TGTGCCACCAGCAGAGATCGGGGGGCATGGGTCACCGGGGAGCTGTTTTTT; CDR3aa: CATSRDRGAWVTGELFF
j_gene: TRBJ2-7; d_gene: .; abundance: .; v_gene: TRBV5-1; CDR3nt: TGCGCCAGCCAACTCGACAGGCTCACCTACGAGCAGTACTTC; CDR3aa: CASQLDRLTYEQYF
j_gene: TRBJ1-6; d_gene: .; abundance: .; v_gene: TRBV7-2; CDR3nt: TGTGCCAGCAGCTTAATTACGGGATCCACTAATAATTCACCCCTCCACTTT; CDR3aa: CASSLITGSTNNSPLHF
j_gene: TRBJ2-3; d_gene: .; abundance: few; v_gene: TRBV7-9; CDR3nt: TGTGCCAGCAGCTTAGGAGGGCCGGGACTTTACACAGATACGCAGTATTTT; CDR3aa: CASSLGGPGLYTDTQYF
j_gene: TRBJ1-1; d_gene: .; abundance: .; v_gene: TRBV19; CDR3nt: TGTGCCAGTAGTAAAGGACTTGGGGAAGCTTTCTTT; CDR3aa: CASSKGLGEAFF
j_gene: TRBJ2-7; d_gene: TRBD2; abundance: few; v_gene: TRBV10-3; CDR3nt: TGTGCCATCCGCGCCGGGACTAGCGGGATACCCTACGAGCAGTACTTC; CDR3aa: CAIRAGTSGIPYEQYF
j_gene: TRBJ2-3; d_gene: .; abundance: .; v_gene: TRBV24-1; CDR3nt: TGTGCCACCCGGGGTAGCCGGTTGAGCACAGATACGCAGTATTTT; CDR3aa: CATRGSRLSTDTQYF
j_gene: TRBJ2-1; d_gene: TRBD2; abundance: .; v_gene: TRBV4-1; CDR3nt: TGCGCCAGCAGCCGAGGACTAGCGGGAGAGGGTGAGCAGTTCTTC; CDR3aa: CASSRGLAGEGEQFF
j_gene: TRBJ2-1; d_gene: TRBD2; abundance: .; v_gene: TRBV6-7; CDR3nt: TGTGCCAGCAGTCTTAAGCGGGAACCCTACAATGAGCAGTTCTTC; CDR3aa: CASSLKREPYNEQFF
j_gene: TRBJ2-2; d_gene: TRBD2; abundance: .; v_gene: TRBV7-2; CDR3nt: TGTGCCAGCAGCCCAGCGGCGGGAGCCGTAACCGGGGAGCTGTTTTTT; CDR3aa: CASSPAAGAVTGELFF
j_gene: TRBJ1-1; d_gene: .; abundance: .; v_gene: TRBV19; CDR3nt: TGTGCCCCAGTAGTCCCGGGGGTGCGAACCACTGAAGCTTTCTTT; CDR3aa: CAPVVPGVRTTEAFF
j_gene: TRBJ2-6; d_gene: TRBD1; abundance: .; v_gene: TRBV4-3; CDR3nt: TGCGCCAGCAGTCGACTCCTCGGACAGGGCTTGGGCTCTGGGGCCAACGTCCTGACTTTC; CDR3aa: CASSRLLGQGLGSGANVLTF
j_gene: TRBJ1-4; d_gene: .; abundance: .; v_gene: TRBV27; CDR3nt: TGTGCCAGCAGCAAACGGGTGGGTGAAAAACTGTTTTTT; CDR3aa: CASSKRVGEKLFF
j_gene: TRBJ2-1; d_gene: TRBD2; abundance: .; v_gene: TRBV14; CDR3nt: TGTGCCAGCAGCCAAGGGCCCGGACTAGCCGCCCTCAATGAGCAGTTCTTC; CDR3aa: CASSQGPGLAALNEQFF